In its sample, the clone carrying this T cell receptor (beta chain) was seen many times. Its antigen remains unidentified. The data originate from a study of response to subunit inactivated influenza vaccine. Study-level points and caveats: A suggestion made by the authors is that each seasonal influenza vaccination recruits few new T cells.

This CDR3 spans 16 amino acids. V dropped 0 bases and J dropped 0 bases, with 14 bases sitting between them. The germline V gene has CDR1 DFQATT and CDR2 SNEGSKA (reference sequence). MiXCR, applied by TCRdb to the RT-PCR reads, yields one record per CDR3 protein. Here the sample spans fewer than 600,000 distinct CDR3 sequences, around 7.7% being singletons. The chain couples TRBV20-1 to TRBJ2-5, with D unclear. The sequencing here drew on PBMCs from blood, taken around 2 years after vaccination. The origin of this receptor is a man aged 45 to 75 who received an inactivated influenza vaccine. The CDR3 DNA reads TGCAGTGCTAGAGATCTGCTAGGAACAAACCAAGAGACCCAGTACTTC. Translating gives CSARDLLGTNQETQYF.